What follows are 23 T cell receptor beta chains derived from one specimen sequenced in a study of somatic mutations in cytotoxic T cells in rheumatoid arthritis. Libraries were prepared by immunoSEQ multiplex PCR; TCRdb keeps only in-frame clonotypes and omits some of them. The sample carries 15,000 to 20,000 clones, 79% recorded once. The specimen was CD8+ T cells sorted from blood. The receptors originated from an adult with rheumatoid arthritis.

The chain is built from TRBV12-5 and TRBJ2-1, with D possibly matching TRBD1 (6 bases). CDR1 is LGHNT and CDR2 is FRNRAP in the germline V gene. There are 14 residues in the CDR3. V shed 0 bases and J shed 4 bases, with 7 bases lying between them. CDR3 region: CASGLVGGYNEQFF. In nucleotides, the CDR3 is TGTGCTAGTGGTTTGGTAGGGGGTTACAATGAGCAGTTCTTC.

V gene TRBV19 combines with J gene TRBJ2-3, with TRBD2 matching over 14 bases. This CDR3 is built from 16 residues. Germline CDR1 reads LNHDA; CDR2 reads SQIVND (reference sequence). V shed 10 bases and J 5 bases; nucleotides not matched to a gene: 11. In DNA, the CDR3 is TGTGCCACTTCCCCGTCGGGACTAGCGGGAGAAGATACGCAGTATTTT. It encodes CATSPSGLAGEDTQYF. Together with reference TRBV19 and TRBJ2-3, the CDR3 gives the full variable domain: DGGITQSPKYLFRKEGQNVTLSCEQNLNHDAMYWYRQDPGQGLRLIYYSQIVNDFQKGDIAEGYSVSREKKESFPLTVTSAQKNPTAFYLCATSPSGLAGEDTQYFGPGTRLTVL.

The DNA for the CDR3 is TGTGCCAGTAGGCAAGATACAGGGATCACCTACGAGCAGTACTTC. It specifies CASRQDTGITYEQYF. V is TRBV19 and J is TRBJ2-7; D might be TRBD1 (6 bases). Trimming cost V 6 bases and J 2 bases, with 17 bases left between them. Germline assignment: CDR1 LNHDA and CDR2 SQIVND (reference sequence). This CDR3 is built from 15 residues.

This clone has only a few counts. The gene calls are TRBV4-1 and TRBJ1-1; TRBD1 aligns across 7 bases. Trimming took 4 bases from V and 7 from J; bases not matched to a gene: 0. This CDR3 is 11 amino acids long. Germline CDR1 is MGHRA and CDR2 is YSYEKL. CDR3 region: CASSRTGEAFF. The CDR3 coding sequence is TGCGCCAGCAGCCGGACAGGTGAAGCTTTCTTT.

The chain recombines TRBV4-3 with TRBJ2-1, with D possibly TRBD1 on 5 matching bases. The CDR3 is 15 amino acids. V gave up 1 base and J gave up 2 bases, with 9 bases separating them. The germline V gene encodes CDR1 LGHNA and CDR2 YSLEER. CDR3 in DNA: TGCGCCAGCAGCCAAGTTGTGGGGCCCTACAATGAGCAGTTCTTC. It codes for CASSQVVGPYNEQFF.

The chain has TRBV10-3 and TRBJ1-5; 7 nucleotides align to TRBD1. The CDR3 length is 19 residues. The ends lost 0 bases at V and 2 bases at J; junction bases unmatched: 13. Looked up from germline, CDR1 is ENHRY and CDR2 is SYGVKD. The CDR3 sequence: CAISESFGHRGRGNQPQHF. Here the CDR3 DNA reads TGTGCCATCAGTGAGTCGTTCGGGCACAGGGGACGGGGCAATCAGCCCCAGCATTTT.

This CDR3 is CASRSPTGEGYGYTF. CDR3 DNA sequence: TGTGCCAGCAGATCGCCCACAGGGGAGGGCTATGGCTACACCTTC. The chain carries TRBV5-6 and TRBJ1-2, with 7 positions matching TRBD1. In germline, CDR1 is SGHDT, CDR2 YYEEEE. The CDR3 spans 15 residues. V gave up 5 bases and J gave up 4 bases; unmatched junction bases: 11.

This sequence joins TRBV27 and TRBJ1-2; possible D gene TRBD1, 5 bases. Looked up from germline, CDR1 is MNHEY and CDR2 is SMNVEV (reference sequence). Trimming took off 6 bases at V and 6 bases at J, with 23 bases between the two ends. This CDR3 comprises 16 residues. In DNA form, the CDR3 reads TGTGCCAGCAGGCTGATGGGGGGGTTGGATCTGCATGGCTACACCTTC. Translated: CASRLMGGLDLHGYTF.

The chain links TRBV27 to TRBJ1-2; the D is unclear. The CDR3 loop spans 15 amino acids. V shed 5 bases and J shed 4 bases, with 17 bases lying between them. The germline V gene encodes CDR1 MNHEY and CDR2 SMNVEV (reference sequence). The CDR3: CASSPYPSAFYGYTF. The DNA of the CDR3 is TGTGCCAGCAGTCCTTACCCTTCAGCTTTCTATGGCTACACCTTC.

This chain connects TRBV7-9 to TRBJ2-6; possible D gene TRBD1, 6 bases. Trimming removed 1 base from V and 3 bases from J, with 10 bases in between. The CDR3 runs 16 residues. CDR1 is SEHNR, CDR2 FQNEAQ, per germline (reference sequence). In DNA, the CDR3 is TGTGCCAGCAGCTTAGGGACAGTTTATGGGGCCAACGTCCTGACTTTC. It codes for CASSLGTVYGANVLTF.

The chain carries TRBV19 and TRBJ2-1; a weak D match, TRBD2 (6 bases). The CDR3 runs 17 residues. V lost 2 bases and J lost 0, with 14 bases in between. Per germline, CDR1 LNHDA and CDR2 SQIVND (reference sequence). The CDR3 DNA follows: TGTGCCAGTAGTATATCCAATCAGCGGGTCTCCTACAATGAGCAGTTCTTC. This encodes CASSISNQRVSYNEQFF.

V is TRBV25-1 and J is TRBJ2-2, with unresolved D. Per the germline V gene, CDR1 is MGHDK and CDR2 is SYGVNS. This CDR3 spans 12 amino acids. V was pared by 2 bases and J by 6 bases, with 4 bases between. This CDR3 reads CASSEDAGELFF. CDR3 in DNA: TGTGCCAGCAGTGAAGACGCCGGGGAGCTGTTTTTT. The full variable domain, rest sourced from reference TRBV25-1 and TRBJ2-2, is EADIYQTPRYLVIGTGKKITLECSQTMGHDKMYWYQQDPGMELHLIHYSYGVNSTEKGDLSSESTVSRIRTEHFPLTLESARPSHTSQYLCASSEDAGELFFGEGSRLTVL.

The chain joins TRBV15 to TRBJ2-7; TRBD2 aligns across 8 bases. The CDR3 is 16 residues long. Germline V lookup: CDR1 LNHNV, CDR2 YYDKDF (reference sequence). The V and J ends lost 0 bases and 6 bases, in that order; junction bases with no gene match: 10. The CDR3 DNA sequence: TGTGCCACCAGCAGAGAGGGGGGAGCGGGAGAACCCGAGCAGTACTTC. As protein: CATSREGGAGEPEQYF.

This clone occurred a few times. The CDR3 is CASSQDPGTRGSGELFF. The CDR3 region has the DNA TGTGCCAGCAGCCAAGATCCCGGGACTAGAGGCTCCGGGGAGCTGTTTTTT. The chain links TRBV4-2 to TRBJ2-2; 8 bases match TRBD2. Trimming took 0 bases from V and 6 from J; bases not matched to a gene: 9. The length of the CDR3 is 17 residues. CDR1 is LGHNA and CDR2 is YNFKEQ in the germline V gene.

The chain links TRBV12-5 to TRBJ1-2; the match to TRBD1 covers 7 bases. CDR1 and CDR2 from the germline V gene are LGHNT and FRNRAP. The ends lost 1 base at V and 3 bases at J; junction bases unmatched: 2. The CDR3 covers 14 residues. The CDR3 bases are TGTGCTAGTGGTTTGGCGACAGGGTACTATGGCTACACCTTC. Residues: CASGLATGYYGYTF. Full variable domain (remainder filled in from reference TRBV12-5 and TRBJ1-2): DARVTQTPRHKVTEMGQEVTMRCQPILGHNTVFWYRQTMMQGLELLAYFRNRAPLDDSGMPKDRFSAEMPDATLATLKIQPSEPRDSAVYFCASGLATGYYGYTFGSGTRLTVV.

This clone was found once. The rearrangement links TRBV9 to TRBJ2-3; 9 bases match TRBD2. CDR3 length equals 17 residues. Germline V CDR1 and CDR2: SGDLS, YYNGEE. Losses at the gene ends were 3 bases for V and 2 bases for J; bases not matched to a gene: 10. The CDR3 DNA reads as TGTGCCAGCAGCGCCCGGGAACTAGCGGGTACCACAGATACGCAGTATTTT. It yields the protein CASSARELAGTTDTQYF. Using reference TRBV9 and TRBJ2-3 for the parts outside the CDR3, the full variable domain is DSGVTQTPKHLITATGQRVTLRCSPRSGDLSVYWYQQSLDQGLQFLIQYYNGEERAKGNILERFSAQQFPDLHSELNLSSLELGDSALYFCASSARELAGTTDTQYFGPGTRLTVL.

The CDR3 is CASSIQGLATYEQYF. Written as DNA, the CDR3 is TGTGCCAGTAGTATACAAGGACTAGCGACCTACGAGCAGTACTTC. This rearrangement joins TRBV19 to TRBJ2-7; 9 bases match TRBD2. Germline V gene sequence: CDR1 LNHDA, CDR2 SQIVND (reference sequence). The V gene end was trimmed by 2 bases and the J gene end by 2 bases; junction bases not matched to a gene: 4. The CDR3 runs 15 residues.

This clone was seen a few times. This rearrangement joins TRBV7-2 to TRBJ2-7, with D perhaps TRBD2 (6 bases). The V gene lost 5 bases and the J gene lost 6 bases, with 14 bases spanning the gap. The CDR3 extends over 13 amino acids. From germline, CDR1 is SGHTA and CDR2 FQGNSA. The CDR3 is CASSQSGRFEQYF. CDR3 nucleotides: TGTGCCAGCAGCCAGAGCGGGCGCTTCGAGCAGTACTTC. Combining the CDR3 with reference TRBV7-2 and TRBJ2-7 gives the whole variable domain GAGVSQSPSNKVTEKGKDVELRCDPISGHTALYWYRQSLGQGLEFLIYFQGNSAPDKSGLPSDRFSAERTGGSVSTLTIQRTQQEDSAVYLCASSQSGRFEQYFGPGTRLTVT.

V gene TRBV19 combines with J gene TRBJ2-7; TRBD1 aligns across 9 bases. The CDR3 covers 15 residues. Losses at the gene ends were 5 bases for V and 4 bases for J; bases not matched to a gene: 9. From germline, CDR1 is LNHDA and CDR2 SQIVND (reference sequence). CDR3 in DNA: TGTGCCAGTAGTCTGGGACAGGGTGTTCGATACGAGCAGTACTTC. This translates into CASSLGQGVRYEQYF.

The rearrangement links TRBV9 to TRBJ2-1, with 8 bases lining up with TRBD2. This CDR3 spans 14 amino acids. Germline V gene sequence: CDR1 SGDLS, CDR2 YYNGEE. J lost 6 bases, V lost 0 bases, and 2 bases had no gene match. This chain's CDR3 is CASSVAGGINEQFF. CDR3 DNA sequence: TGTGCCAGCAGCGTAGCGGGAGGGATCAATGAGCAGTTCTTC.

This clone is deemed large. The V gene is TRBV4-3, the J gene TRBJ2-7; perhaps D is TRBD1 or TRBD2 (7 bases each). The CDR3 length is 17 residues. CDR1 and CDR2 (germline): LGHNA, YSLEER. Trimming shortened V by 1 base and J by 2 bases, and 18 bases separated the two germline ends. The CDR3 sequence is CASSQAGSGTAPYEQYF. In DNA, the CDR3 is TGCGCCAGCAGCCAAGCGGGAAGCGGGACAGCACCCTACGAGCAGTACTTC.

This clone has only one observation. The chain carries TRBV19 and TRBJ1-3; D not certain. The CDR3 runs 10 residues. V was shortened by 9 bases and J by 2 bases, with 2 bases between the two germline ends. Germline V gene lookup returns CDR1 LNHDA and CDR2 SQIVND (reference sequence). The CDR3 DNA sequence: TGTGCCAGCGCTGGAAACACCATATATTTT. It yields the protein CASAGNTIYF. The whole variable domain, remainder taken from reference TRBV19 and TRBJ1-3, is DGGITQSPKYLFRKEGQNVTLSCEQNLNHDAMYWYRQDPGQGLRLIYYSQIVNDFQKGDIAEGYSVSREKKESFPLTVTSAQKNPTAFYLCASAGNTIYFGEGSWLTVV.

This rearrangement joins TRBV5-6 to TRBJ1-4, with D possibly matching TRBD1 (6 bases). The CDR3 is 14 residues long. With 4 bases removed from V and 6 bases from J, the gap between germline ends came to 13 bases. Germline loops: CDR1 SGHDT, CDR2 YYEEEE. The CDR3 nucleotides read TGTGCCAGCAGCAGTGTGAGGGGGGATGAAAAACTGTTTTTT. Translation gives CASSSVRGDEKLFF.